A single T cell receptor (beta chain) is shown here with its context. Its recognized antigen is unknown. Per-nucleotide qualities are absent, and no much larger clonotype sits a single base away. This record comes from a study of T-cell memory formation after mild COVID-19 (dated by TCRdb to the early 2020s). Regarding the study in general: TCR sequence clusters from the two donors were largely donor specific. Longitudinal TCRalpha and TCRbeta repertoire sequencing tracked T-cell clones expanding and contracting after mild COVID-19 in two donors. The cohort was made up of two young adult volunteers, one female and one male, who were previously healthy.

Ficoll-Paque density gradient centrifugation was used to isolate PBMCs. The sequencer listed for this sample is Illumina NovaSeq 6000. TCRalpha and TCRbeta cDNA libraries were built by 5'RACE with constant-segment primers, adding sample barcodes and unique molecular identifiers. RNA was extracted from every sample with Trizol reagent. The libraries were amplified in two PCR steps, and the second step added a second sample barcode and Illumina TruSeq adapters. Libraries were sequenced on an Illumina NovaSeq with 2 x 150 bp paired-end reads. From the authors' description of their analysis: With migec v1.2.7, reads were demultiplexed and then collapsed into UMI-guided consensus sequences. Using mixcr v2.1.11, UMI consensuses were aligned to TRA and TRB V and J templates and then assembled into clonotypes. A clonotype was counted as expanded or contracted only if both edgeR and NoisET called the change significant, with noise models trained on biological replicates. For edgeR calls, the thresholds were a false discovery rate-adjusted p below 0.01 and a log2 fold-change of 1. PCA with hierarchical clustering of max-normalized trajectories of the 1000 most abundant clonotypes was used as exploratory dynamics analysis. Separately sequenced CD4+ and CD8+ repertoires were used to assign the CD4 or CD8 phenotype of responding clones. Using fastp trimming at Q25 and MiXCR clonotype assembly, TCRdb reanalyzed the public sequencing data and kept in-frame beta chains. Each CDR3 protein appears once, grouped with its most common genes and DNA. Here the V and J calls rest on TCRdb's processing, not on the authors' analysis. The sample table holds 250,000 to 350,000 distinct CDR3 sequences, of which roughly 15% were seen once. Roughly 22% of the sample is in the top ten clones.

Broad study findings and their caveats: The detection of some responding clones in pre-infection memory suggests that pre-existing cross-reactive memory T cells joined the SARS-CoV-2 response. Clones contracting from day 15 to 85 had balanced CD4/CD8 phenotypes, while a second wave expanding from day 15 to 37 was biased towards CD4+. Contracting CD4+ clones appeared mostly in the CM and EM memory subsets, whereas CD8+ clones were enriched in EMRA. Whether the second-wave clones peaking on day 37 were SARS-CoV-2 specific was not confirmed. The study covered only two mild cases, and larger cohorts including severe cases with pre-infection samples were considered necessary.

The V and J ends are trimmed by 6 bases and 2 bases, leaving 10 bases between them. From the cysteine up to the phenylalanine, the CDR3 has a length of 13 residues. Just the 39-base CDR3 DNA is kept, in frame starting at base 1. From a lookup of the germline V gene, CDR1 and CDR2 are MNHEY and SVGEGT. The sequenced material came from PBMCs or a T cell subset sorted from them (not recorded which). This clonotype was obtained from a man aged 18 to 29 who had mild COVID-19 (a few samples of this study predate the infection). The sample titles of this study are shuffled in the database, so cell type and time point are left out; the donor was told from shared clones. Rearrangement joined TRBV6-2 or TRBV6-3 to TRBJ1-1, with the D gene uncertain. The DNA is TGTGCCAGCAGACAACAGTTTAACACTGAAGCTTTCTTT. The translation is CASRQQFNTEAFF.